This passage covers 27 T cell receptor beta chains from one sample sequenced in a study of PD-1 blockade in classical Hodgkin lymphoma. Time point noted: cycle 4 day 1 (C4D1), after more than five weeks of nivolumab. There was relapse after autologous stem cell transplantation in every patient, and there was variation in brentuximab vedotin exposure. Only in-frame clones appear in the TCRdb table, and some are missing; sequencing was by immunoSEQ multiplex PCR. The repertoire holds approximately 52,000 clones, with 86% as singletons. Sequencing used peripheral blood mononuclear cells (PBMCs), obtained before the fourth cycle of nivolumab. Every receptor here comes from a human donor with classical Hodgkin lymphoma.

The J gene is TRBJ2-1, the V gene TRBV28; TRBD2 aligns across 11 bases. The ends lost 3 bases at V and 8 bases at J; junction bases unmatched: 9. The CDR3 runs 16 residues. Germline-derived CDR1 and CDR2 are MDHEN and SYDVKM. The CDR3 nucleotides read TGTGCCAGCAGTTTTTCCCTAGCGGGGGGTACCCATGAGCAGTTCTTC. Amino acids: CASSFSLAGGTHEQFF.

The sample holds one count of this clone. J is TRBJ2-3 and V is TRBV7-6; 11 bases are shared with TRBD2. V shed 5 bases, J shed 0 bases, and the junction held 13 bases outside the gene matches. The CDR3 consists of 19 residues. Germline CDR1 reads SGHVS; CDR2 reads FNYEAQ. In DNA form, the CDR3 reads TGTGCCAGCAGCATCCTCTGGACTAGCGGGCCCACTAGCACAGATACGCAGTATTTT. The encoded protein is CASSILWTSGPTSTDTQYF.

In DNA, the CDR3 is TGTGCCAGCAGCTCCCGCACAGGACTAGCGGGCCAAGAGACCCAGTACTTC. It is translated as CASSSRTGLAGQETQYF. This rearrangement joins TRBV7-6 to TRBJ2-5, with 11 bases identical to TRBD2. CDR1 and CDR2 (germline): SGHVS, FNYEAQ. This CDR3 is 17 amino acids long. J gave up 1 base and V 4 bases, and 8 bases lay outside the gene matches.

The rearrangement joins TRBV7-2 to TRBJ2-1; either TRBD1 or TRBD2 may fit D (5 bases each). Germline V lookup: CDR1 SGHTA, CDR2 FQGNSA. V dropped 3 bases and J dropped 4 bases, with 16 bases sitting between them. This CDR3 region has 16 residues. CDR3: CASSLGLTGTYNEQFF. CDR3 sequence (DNA): TGTGCCAGCAGCTTGGGCCTCACCGGGACGTACAATGAGCAGTTCTTC.

V is TRBV29-1 and J is TRBJ1-2; TRBD1 agrees at 7 bases. The V segment lost 3 bases and the J segment 1 base; nucleotides outside the gene matches: 8. The length of the CDR3 is 15 residues. The germline CDR1 and CDR2 sequences are SQVTM and ANQGSEA. In DNA form, the CDR3 reads TGCAGCGTTGAGGGGGGACAGACAGTTAACTATGGCTACACCTTC. Its translation is CSVEGGQTVNYGYTF.

V gene TRBV4-2 combines with J gene TRBJ1-5; 8 nucleotides match TRBD1. The J segment lost 2 bases and the V segment lost 5 bases, leaving 8 bases of the junction unmatched. The CDR3 is 16 amino acids. Germline V gene sequence: CDR1 LGHNA, CDR2 YNFKEQ. The CDR3 here is CASSEAGGQGNQPQHF. The CDR3 coding sequence is TGTGCCAGCAGCGAAGCCGGGGGACAGGGCAATCAGCCCCAGCATTTT.

The chain is built from TRBV12-2 and TRBJ2-2; the table's D call of TRBD1 was not tested on the DNA. TRBV12-2 is shown as a pseudogene. The CDR3 spans 15 residues. CDR3 nucleotides: TGTGCAAGTCGCTTAGGGACAGGTCGGTTCGGGGAGCTGTTTTTT. This encodes CASRLGTGRFGELFF.

This sequence joins TRBV9 and TRBJ2-7; D possibly corresponds to TRBD1 (6 bases). V shed 5 bases and J shed 3 bases, with 12 bases lying between them. Germline loops: CDR1 SGDLS, CDR2 YYNGEE. CDR3 size: 13 residues. CDR3 sequence reads: CASRPSDSYEQYF. In DNA, the CDR3 is TGTGCCAGCAGGCCATCGGACAGCTACGAGCAGTACTTC.

The DNA for the CDR3 is TGTGCCAGCAGCGCGGGACAGGGGGCGCGGATAGATGGCTACACCTTC. Translation gives CASSAGQGARIDGYTF. The chain combines TRBV28 with TRBJ1-2; TRBD1 aligns across 12 bases. Germline CDR1 MDHEN, CDR2 SYDVKM. V lost 6 bases, J lost 6 bases, and 11 bases stayed unmatched. The CDR3 contains 16 residues.

This rearrangement joins TRBV6-4 to TRBJ2-1; perhaps TRBD1 as D (5 bases). There are 16 residues in the CDR3. V dropped 3 bases and J dropped 4 bases, with 16 bases sitting between them. Germline V gene lookup returns CDR1 MRHNA and CDR2 SNTAGT. Here the CDR3 reads CASSDGREHPYNEQFF. The CDR3 DNA is TGTGCCAGCAGTGATGGCAGGGAACATCCATACAATGAGCAGTTCTTC.

The gene calls are TRBV7-9 and TRBJ2-2; 10 nucleotides align to TRBD2. Germline V gene sequence: CDR1 SEHNR, CDR2 FQNEAQ (reference sequence). V lost 4 bases, J lost 1 base, and 12 bases stayed unmatched. The CDR3 has 19 amino acids. The CDR3 protein is CASSSLGSGGHRNTGELFF. CDR3 DNA sequence: TGTGCCAGCAGCTCCCTGGGTAGCGGGGGGCATAGGAACACCGGGGAGCTGTTTTTT.

This clone occurred once. V is TRBV7-9 and J is TRBJ2-1; 14 bases line up with TRBD2. The CDR3 is 19 residues long. With V trimmed by 6 bases and J by 0 bases, 10 bases remained unmatched. From germline, CDR1 is SEHNR and CDR2 FQNEAQ (reference sequence). As DNA, the CDR3 is TGTGCCAGCAGATTTCCGGGACTAGCGGGAGAGAGCTCCTACAATGAGCAGTTCTTC. Translating it yields CASRFPGLAGESSYNEQFF.

The chain couples TRBV19 to TRBJ2-7; D ambiguous. This CDR3 spans 13 amino acids. CDR1 is LNHDA, CDR2 SQIVND, per germline (reference sequence). The V gene lost 5 bases and the J gene lost 3 bases, with 11 bases spanning the gap. CDR3 region: CASSPRIDYEQYF. The CDR3 DNA reads as TGTGCCAGTAGTCCTCGCATAGACTACGAGCAGTACTTC.

This chain connects TRBV5-6 to TRBJ1-1; 8 bases match TRBD1. V lost 5 bases to trimming and J lost 6 bases; unmatched junction nucleotides: 6. CDR1 is SGHDT, CDR2 YYEEEE, per germline. CDR3 length: 13 residues. The CDR3: CASRTQGAPEAFF. The CDR3 nucleotides are TGTGCCAGCAGAACTCAGGGGGCCCCTGAAGCTTTCTTT.

The chain combines TRBV7-8 with TRBJ2-1, with 7 bases fitting TRBD2. V shed 5 bases and J 5 bases; nucleotides not matched to a gene: 9. In germline, CDR1 is SGHVS, CDR2 FQNEAQ. This CDR3 spans 15 amino acids. The chain's CDR3 is CASSPLGAGDNEQFF. The CDR3 DNA sequence: TGTGCCAGCAGCCCCCTCGGGGCGGGGGACAATGAGCAGTTCTTC.

This chain links TRBV7-9 with TRBJ1-2, with D possibly matching TRBD1 (6 bases). The length of the CDR3 is 17 residues. Per germline, CDR1 SEHNR and CDR2 FQNEAQ (reference sequence). Trimming removed 2 bases from V and 1 base from J, with 17 bases in between. The CDR3 spells CASSLTVPDSLNYGYTF. The DNA of the CDR3 is TGTGCCAGCAGCTTAACCGTACCGGACAGTCTTAACTATGGCTACACCTTC.

The chain's CDR3 is CASARPGLYEQYF. CDR3 bases: TGTGCCAGCGCTCGCCCTGGGCTTTACGAGCAGTACTTC. The chain links TRBV5-5 to TRBJ2-7; unclear D gene. Per the germline V gene, CDR1 is SGHKS and CDR2 is YYEKEE (reference sequence). Trimming took off 7 bases at V and 4 bases at J, with 15 bases between the two ends. CDR3 length: 13 amino acids. Together with reference TRBV5-5 and TRBJ2-7, the CDR3 gives the full variable domain: DAGVTQSPTHLIKTRGQQVTLRCSPISGHKSVSWYQQVLGQGPQFIFQYYEKEERGRGNFPDRFSARQFPNYSSELNVNALLLGDSALYLCASARPGLYEQYFGPGTRLTVT.

CDR3 sequence (DNA): TGTGCCACCAGCTCAGGGGGCACCGGGGAGCTGTTTTTT. It specifies CATSSGGTGELFF. This chain links TRBV15 with TRBJ2-2, with 7 bases matching TRBD1. The trim removed 5 bases at V and 4 bases at J, leaving 1 base unmatched. Germline lookup yields CDR1 LNHNV and CDR2 YYDKDF (reference sequence). This CDR3 has 13 residues.

This clone was seen just once. This chain uses TRBV25-1 with TRBJ2-7; 7 positions agree with TRBD1. The CDR3 is 17 residues long. The V and J ends lost 8 bases and 3 bases, in that order; junction bases with no gene match: 19. Germline V gives CDR1 MGHDK, CDR2 SYGVNS. The CDR3 spells CASSPHKGQTGNYEQYF. DNA for the CDR3: TGTGCCAGCTCTCCACACAAGGGACAGACAGGGAACTACGAGCAGTACTTC.

A few counts support this clone. J is TRBJ1-4 and V is TRBV11-3; D perhaps matches TRBD1 (5 bases). The V gene's germline CDR1 is SGHNT and CDR2 YENEEA. This CDR3 comprises 18 residues. V dropped 0 bases and J dropped 8 bases, with 22 bases sitting between them. The CDR3 DNA is TGTGCCAGCAGCTTAGATCTGTTTCATGGGGGAAAGGGGGAAAAACTGTTTTTT. Translation gives CASSLDLFHGGKGEKLFF.

The genes are TRBV7-8 and TRBJ1-2; maybe TRBD1 (5 bases). The CDR3 contains 14 residues. V was cut by 3 bases and J by 5 bases, with 13 bases left in between. The germline CDR1 and CDR2 sequences are SGHVS and FQNEAQ. The CDR3 spells CASSFSGNRYGYTF. The CDR3 nucleotides are TGTGCCAGCAGCTTCTCAGGGAACCGTTATGGCTACACCTTC.

The V gene is TRBV6-6, the J gene TRBJ2-1, with 9 positions matching TRBD2. V shed 4 bases and J 4 bases; nucleotides not matched to a gene: 2. The CDR3 is 14 residues long. The V gene's germline CDR1 is MNHNY and CDR2 SVGAGI (reference sequence). This CDR3 is CASSLAGAYNEQFF. The CDR3, as DNA: TGTGCCAGCAGTTTAGCGGGAGCATACAATGAGCAGTTCTTC.

The chain uses TRBV2 and TRBJ2-7; no clear D. Trimming shortened V by 6 bases and J by 1 base, and 16 bases separated the two germline ends. The CDR3 spans 15 residues. In germline, CDR1 is SNHLY, CDR2 FYNNEI. CDR3 in amino acids: CASRPTSSGSYEQYF. The CDR3 DNA follows: TGTGCCAGCAGACCTACCTCCTCCGGTTCCTACGAGCAGTACTTC.

This clone showed up just once. This chain uses TRBV29-1 with TRBJ2-7; no clear D. Per germline, CDR1 SQVTM and CDR2 ANQGSEA. V lost 5 bases, J lost 3 bases, and 14 bases lay in between. The CDR3 extends over 13 amino acids. This CDR3 reads CSVFDPFLYEQYF. DNA for the CDR3: TGCAGCGTTTTTGATCCCTTCCTCTACGAGCAGTACTTC.

The V and J genes are TRBV7-9 and TRBJ2-7; TRBD1 matches 8 bases. Germline V gene sequence: CDR1 SEHNR, CDR2 FQNEAQ (reference sequence). J gave up 5 bases and V 7 bases, and 10 bases lay outside the gene matches. The CDR3 runs 14 residues. CDR3 DNA: TGTGCCAGCATTGGACAGGGTAAATTCGACGAGCAGTACTTC. It is translated as CASIGQGKFDEQYF.

As to this clone: One end of the junction fails to match germline, which may point to a read error. J is TRBJ2-7 and V is TRBV28, with 7 nucleotides matching TRBD1. Germline-derived CDR1 and CDR2 are MDHEN and SYDVKM. The CDR3 sequence is 13 residues long. CDR3 sequence: CASSPWDSYAQYF. The CDR3 coding sequence is TGTGCCAGCAGTCCGTGGGACAGCTACGCGCAGTACTTC.

The V gene is TRBV2, the J gene TRBJ1-2; D unclear. The CDR3 contains 17 residues. Germline V gene sequence: CDR1 SNHLY, CDR2 FYNNEI. V gave up 0 bases and J gave up 2 bases, with 16 bases separating them. The CDR3 bases are TGTGCCAGCAGTGAAGCGGCCGGAGGAAGGGCCAACTATGGCTACACCTTC. This encodes CASSEAAGGRANYGYTF.